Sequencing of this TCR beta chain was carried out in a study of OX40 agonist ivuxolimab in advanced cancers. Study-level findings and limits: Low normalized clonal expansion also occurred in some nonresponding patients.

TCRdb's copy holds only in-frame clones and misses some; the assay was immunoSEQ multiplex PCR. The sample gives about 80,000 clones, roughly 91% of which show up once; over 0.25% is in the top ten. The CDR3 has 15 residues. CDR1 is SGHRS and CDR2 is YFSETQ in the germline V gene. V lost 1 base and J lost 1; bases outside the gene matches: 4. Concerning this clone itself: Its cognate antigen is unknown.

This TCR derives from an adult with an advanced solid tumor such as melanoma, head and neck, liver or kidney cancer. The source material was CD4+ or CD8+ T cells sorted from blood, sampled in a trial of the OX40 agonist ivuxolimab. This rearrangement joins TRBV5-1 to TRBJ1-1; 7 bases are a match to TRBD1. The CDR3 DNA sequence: TGCGCCAGCAGCTTGTTAGCAGGGGGGAACACTGAAGCTTTCTTT. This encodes CASSLLAGGNTEAFF.